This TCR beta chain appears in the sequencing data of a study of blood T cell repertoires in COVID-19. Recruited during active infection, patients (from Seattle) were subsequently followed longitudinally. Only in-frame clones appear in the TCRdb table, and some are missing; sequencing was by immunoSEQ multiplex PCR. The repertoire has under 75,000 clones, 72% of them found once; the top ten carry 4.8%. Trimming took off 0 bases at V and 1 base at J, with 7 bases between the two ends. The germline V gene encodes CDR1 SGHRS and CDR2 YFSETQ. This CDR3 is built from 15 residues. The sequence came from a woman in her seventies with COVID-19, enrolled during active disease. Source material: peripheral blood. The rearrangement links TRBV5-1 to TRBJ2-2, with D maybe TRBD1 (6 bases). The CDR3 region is CASSLGQVNTGELFF. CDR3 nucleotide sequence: TGCGCCAGCAGCTTGGGACAGGTGAACACCGGGGAGCTGTTTTTT. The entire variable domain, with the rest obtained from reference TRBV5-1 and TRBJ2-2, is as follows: KAGVTQTPRYLIKTRGQQVTLSCSPISGHRSVSWYQQTPGQGLQFLFEYFSETQRNKGNFPGRFSGRQFSNSRSEMNVSTLELGDSALYLCASSLGQVNTGELFFGEGSRLTVL.